This TCR beta chain was profiled in a study of human T cells and chemical hapten exposure. Library preparation tagged each individual cDNA molecule with a unique molecular identifier. TCRdb reanalysed the RACE reads using MiXCR and keeps one entry per CDR3 protein. The table includes 65,000 to 80,000 distinct CDR3 sequences, over 9% detected once. This clonotype turned up a few times. Time point described: patch test 1, 2 weeks after DPC sensitization. The sample's treatment: therapeutic diphenylcyclopropenone sensitization with weekly scalp DPC. Germline V gives CDR1 DFQATT, CDR2 SNEGSKA (reference sequence). CDR3 length equals 14 residues. Trimming cost V 6 bases and J 2 bases; bases outside gene matches: 1.

The V and J genes are TRBV20-1 and TRBJ2-2, with TRBD2 matching over 12 bases. The source is a woman aged 50 to 60 with alopecia areata. Some clones in this sample may be carry-over from other donors' samples. Sample: whole blood, taken in connection with sensitization to the hapten diphenylcyclopropenone (DPC). The CDR3, as DNA: TGCAGTGCCGGACTAGCGGGAAACACCGGGGAGCTGTTTTTT. Its protein is CSAGLAGNTGELFF.